Shown below are 21 T cell receptor beta chains from a single sample sequenced in a study of technical replicates of blood from a few donors. Profiling relied on immunoSEQ multiplex PCR, and the TCRdb table lists in-frame clones only, not all of them. The data contain some 80,000 clones, approximately 94% of them singletons. Sequenced input: T cells isolated from PBMCs. The receptors were gathered from a human donor in good health.

V usage is TRBV9 and J usage is TRBJ1-3; perhaps TRBD1 as D (5 bases). This CDR3 comprises 13 residues. V lost 0 bases and J lost 6, with 7 bases in between. CDR1 and CDR2 from the germline V gene are SGDLS and YYNGEE. CDR3: CASSVVGVNTIYF. The CDR3 nucleotides are TGTGCCAGCAGCGTAGTAGGGGTAAACACCATATATTTT.

J is TRBJ1-1 and V is TRBV7-2; 8 nucleotides match TRBD1. V lost 3 bases, J lost 4 bases, and 7 bases stayed unmatched. Germline values: CDR1 SGHTA, CDR2 FQGNSA. The CDR3 spans 15 residues. The CDR3 loop is CASSFDRGGPTEAFF. CDR3 DNA: TGTGCCAGCAGCTTCGACAGGGGAGGTCCCACTGAAGCTTTCTTT.

This chain uses TRBV7-9 with TRBJ2-5, with 7 nucleotides matching TRBD2. The CDR3 contains 14 residues. In germline, CDR1 is SEHNR, CDR2 FQNEAQ (reference sequence). The V and J ends lost 5 bases and 3 bases, in that order; junction bases with no gene match: 6. The CDR3 loop reads CASSSLAAKETQYF. The DNA of the CDR3 is TGTGCCAGCAGCAGCCTAGCGGCCAAAGAGACCCAGTACTTC.

The chain joins TRBV9 to TRBJ2-3; TRBD2 matches 11 bases. The CDR3 extends over 14 amino acids. CDR1 is SGDLS, CDR2 YYNGEE, per germline. Trimming cost V 1 base and J 6 bases; bases outside gene matches: 1. The CDR3 protein is CASSVRTSGDTQYF. CDR3 bases: TGTGCCAGCAGCGTACGGACTAGCGGGGATACGCAGTATTTT.

The chain joins TRBV5-8 to TRBJ2-6; D is possibly TRBD1 (6 bases). Trimming cost V 1 base and J 2 bases, with 19 bases left between them. Germline CDR1 and CDR2: SGHTS and YDEGEE. The CDR3 loop spans 19 amino acids. CDR3 in DNA: TGTGCCAGCAGCTTGTTCCACAGGGAAAAGGTAGCTGGGGCCAACGTCCTGACTTTC. Encoded protein: CASSLFHREKVAGANVLTF.

The chain links TRBV9 to TRBJ2-2; D not resolved. With 3 bases removed from V and 8 bases from J, the gap between germline ends came to 20 bases. The CDR3 totals 16 residues. Per the germline V gene, CDR1 is SGDLS and CDR2 is YYNGEE. The CDR3 reads CASSGNTQGVLGELFF. DNA for the CDR3: TGTGCCAGCAGCGGTAACACACAAGGAGTTCTGGGGGAGCTGTTTTTT. Supplemented by reference TRBV9 and TRBJ2-2, the full variable domain reads DSGVTQTPKHLITATGQRVTLRCSPRSGDLSVYWYQQSLDQGLQFLIQYYNGEERAKGNILERFSAQQFPDLHSELNLSSLELGDSALYFCASSGNTQGVLGELFFGEGSRLTVL.

The rearrangement joins TRBV5-4 to TRBJ2-3, with a weak D call TRBD2 (5 bases). Germline V lookup: CDR1 SGHNT, CDR2 YYREEE (reference sequence). V lost 5 bases to trimming and J lost 5 bases, with 12 bases between them. The CDR3 has 13 residues. The CDR3 protein is CASRVGGEDTQYF. The CDR3 DNA sequence: TGTGCCAGCAGGGTTGGAGGAGAAGATACGCAGTATTTT. The whole variable domain, remainder taken from reference TRBV5-4 and TRBJ2-3, is ETGVTQSPTHLIKTRGQQVTLRCSSQSGHNTVSWYQQALGQGPQFIFQYYREEENGRGNFPPRFSGLQFPNYSSELNVNALELDDSALYLCASRVGGEDTQYFGPGTRLTVL.

This rearrangement joins TRBV7-9 to TRBJ1-4; 9 nucleotides match TRBD1. The junction had 3 bases not matched to a gene; V was cut back by 4 bases and J by 6 bases. This CDR3 contains 14 residues. Per germline, CDR1 SEHNR and CDR2 FQNEAQ (reference sequence). This CDR3 is CASSWTGEDEKLFF. The CDR3 region has the DNA TGTGCCAGCAGCTGGACAGGGGAGGATGAAAAACTGTTTTTT.

The rearrangement joins TRBV7-9 to TRBJ1-5; 11 bases fit TRBD1. The CDR3 runs to 18 residues. Germline V gene data show CDR1 as SEHNR and CDR2 as FQNEAQ (reference sequence). With 5 bases clipped from V and 7 bases from J, the junction kept 16 bases outside the gene matches. CDR3 residues: CASSPIRGTGGRGQPQHF. In nucleotides, the CDR3 is TGTGCCAGCAGCCCGATTCGGGGGACAGGGGGACGCGGACAGCCCCAGCATTTT.

This rearrangement joins TRBV5-4 to TRBJ2-7; TRBD1 might be the D (6 bases). This CDR3 is 15 amino acids long. CDR1 and CDR2 from the germline V gene are SGHNT and YYREEE (reference sequence). Trimming took off 4 bases at V and 3 bases at J, with 17 bases between the two ends. The CDR3 DNA is TGTGCCAGCAGCCTCAAAGAGACAGGAAACTACGAGCAGTACTTC. This codes for CASSLKETGNYEQYF.

This clone appeared once. The chain recombines TRBV14 with TRBJ1-1; D is uncertain. V gave up 0 bases and J gave up 4 bases, with 9 bases separating them. The CDR3 is 14 residues long. Germline values: CDR1 SGHDN, CDR2 FVKESK. CDR3 protein: CASSQDRVFTEAFF. The CDR3, as DNA: TGTGCCAGCAGCCAAGACCGGGTTTTCACTGAAGCTTTCTTT.

This chain links TRBV4-2 with TRBJ2-1, with 10 bases lining up with TRBD2. The germline CDR1 and CDR2 sequences are LGHNA and YNFKEQ. Unmatched junction bases numbered 9, after V lost 4 bases and J lost 6 bases. The CDR3 contains 16 residues. DNA for the CDR3: TGTGCCAGCAGCCTATCTGTAGCGGGAGGACCCAATGAGCAGTTCTTC. The encoded protein is CASSLSVAGGPNEQFF.

The chain uses TRBV28 and TRBJ2-6; 9 bases align to TRBD2. The CDR3 extends over 17 amino acids. The ends lost 4 bases at V and 4 bases at J; junction bases unmatched: 8. Germline CDR1 and CDR2: MDHEN and SYDVKM. Here the CDR3 reads CASSWPGLASGANVLTF. In nucleotides, the CDR3 is TGTGCCAGCAGTTGGCCGGGACTAGCCTCCGGGGCCAACGTCCTGACTTTC. Combining the CDR3 with reference TRBV28 and TRBJ2-6 gives the whole variable domain DVKVTQSSRYLVKRTGEKVFLECVQDMDHENMFWYRQDPGLGLRLIYFSYDVKMKEKGDIPEGYSVSREKKERFSLILESASTNQTSMYLCASSWPGLASGANVLTFGAGSRLTVL.

The rearrangement uses TRBV5-4 and TRBJ2-2, with no clear D. This CDR3 spans 16 amino acids. The germline V gene encodes CDR1 SGHNT and CDR2 YYREEE (reference sequence). V lost 3 bases and J 0 bases, leaving 12 bases between the germline ends. The CDR3 DNA sequence: TGTGCCAGCAGCTCGATCGACTGGGCGAACACCGGGGAGCTGTTTTTT. This gives the protein CASSSIDWANTGELFF.

The chain is built from TRBV19 and TRBJ1-1; weak D call: TRBD1 (6 bases). Trimming removed 6 bases from V and 5 bases from J, with 10 bases in between. Germline loops: CDR1 LNHDA, CDR2 SQIVND (reference sequence). This CDR3 is 12 amino acids long. The CDR3 spells CASRHRATEAFF. The CDR3 nucleotides are TGTGCCAGTAGACACAGGGCTACTGAAGCTTTCTTT. Full variable domain (missing parts from reference TRBV19 and TRBJ1-1): DGGITQSPKYLFRKEGQNVTLSCEQNLNHDAMYWYRQDPGQGLRLIYYSQIVNDFQKGDIAEGYSVSREKKESFPLTVTSAQKNPTAFYLCASRHRATEAFFGQGTRLTVV.

The chain carries TRBV19 and TRBJ2-1; TRBD2 aligns across 11 bases. Germline CDR1 LNHDA, CDR2 SQIVND (reference sequence). This CDR3 region has 16 residues. V was clipped by 4 bases and J by 2 bases; unmatched bases: 4. CDR3 sequence reads: CASSRASGRTYNEQFF. CDR3 in DNA: TGTGCCAGTAGTAGGGCTAGCGGGAGGACCTACAATGAGCAGTTCTTC.

The J gene is TRBJ2-7, the V gene TRBV6-1; TRBD1 agrees at 11 bases. The CDR3 has 15 amino acids. Germline V gives CDR1 MNHNS, CDR2 SASEGT. Trimming at V came to 4 bases and at J to 7 bases, leaving 9 bases not matched to a gene. This CDR3 is CASSAPGQGDKEQYF. The CDR3 DNA reads TGTGCCAGCAGTGCCCCGGGACAGGGGGACAAAGAGCAGTACTTC.

This chain links TRBV28 with TRBJ1-5; maybe TRBD1 (5 bases). The CDR3 runs to 15 residues. Deletions cut 5 bases from V and 1 base from J, with 12 bases between. CDR1 and CDR2 (germline): MDHEN, SYDVKM. CDR3 sequence: CASSSQGVSNQPQHF. The CDR3 coding sequence is TGTGCCAGCAGTAGCCAGGGTGTAAGCAATCAGCCCCAGCATTTT.

The chain joins TRBV4-3 to TRBJ2-7; tentatively, D is TRBD2 (6 bases). The CDR3 is 14 amino acids. V was trimmed by 0 bases and J by 3 bases, leaving 9 bases between them. Germline CDR1 and CDR2: LGHNA and YSLEER. CDR3: CASSQEGGNYEQYF. CDR3 nucleotide sequence: TGCGCCAGCAGCCAAGAAGGCGGGAACTACGAGCAGTACTTC.

The chain couples TRBV28 to TRBJ1-5, with D unresolved. Trimming shortened V by 3 bases and J by 9 bases, and 12 bases separated the two germline ends. There are 13 residues in the CDR3. Germline CDR1 is MDHEN and CDR2 is SYDVKM. CDR3 sequence: CASSLNRMRPQHF. The CDR3, as DNA: TGTGCCAGCAGTTTGAACAGAATGAGGCCCCAGCATTTT. Combining the CDR3 with reference TRBV28 and TRBJ1-5 gives the whole variable domain DVKVTQSSRYLVKRTGEKVFLECVQDMDHENMFWYRQDPGLGLRLIYFSYDVKMKEKGDIPEGYSVSREKKERFSLILESASTNQTSMYLCASSLNRMRPQHFGDGTRLSIL.

CDR3 in DNA: TGTGCCACCGAAAGGATTCGGGGTTGGAGTGGGGCCAACGTCCTGACTTTC. Translated, it gives CATERIRGWSGANVLTF. The chain couples TRBV2 to TRBJ2-6, with D possibly being TRBD2 (5 bases). Trimming left V 10 bases short and J 3 bases short, with 22 bases between. Germline-derived CDR1 and CDR2 are SNHLY and FYNNEI. This CDR3 comprises 17 residues.